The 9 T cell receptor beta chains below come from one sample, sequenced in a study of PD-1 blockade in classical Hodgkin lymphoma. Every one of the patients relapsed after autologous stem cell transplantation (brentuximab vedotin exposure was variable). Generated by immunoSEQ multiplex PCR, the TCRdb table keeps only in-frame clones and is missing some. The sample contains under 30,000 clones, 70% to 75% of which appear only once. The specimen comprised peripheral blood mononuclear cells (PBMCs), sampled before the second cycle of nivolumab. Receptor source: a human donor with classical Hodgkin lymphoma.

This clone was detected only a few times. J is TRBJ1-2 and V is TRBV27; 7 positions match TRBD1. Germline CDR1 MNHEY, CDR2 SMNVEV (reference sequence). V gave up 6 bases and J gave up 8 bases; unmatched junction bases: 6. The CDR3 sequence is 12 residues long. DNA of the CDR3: TGTGCCAGCAGGGGCTCGACAGGGGGCTACACCTTC. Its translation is CASRGSTGGYTF.

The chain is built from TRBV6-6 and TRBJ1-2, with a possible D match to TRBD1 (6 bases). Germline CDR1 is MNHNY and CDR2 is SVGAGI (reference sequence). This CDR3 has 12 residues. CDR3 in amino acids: CAGGGPHYGYTF. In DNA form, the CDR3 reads TGTGCAGGGGGGGGGCCTCACTATGGCTACACCTTC.

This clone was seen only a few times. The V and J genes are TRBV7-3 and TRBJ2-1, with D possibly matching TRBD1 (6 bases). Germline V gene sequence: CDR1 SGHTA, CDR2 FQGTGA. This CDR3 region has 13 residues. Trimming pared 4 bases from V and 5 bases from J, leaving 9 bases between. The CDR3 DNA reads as TGTGCCAGCAGCTCAGGGGTAAACAATGAGCAGTTCTTC. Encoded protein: CASSSGVNNEQFF.

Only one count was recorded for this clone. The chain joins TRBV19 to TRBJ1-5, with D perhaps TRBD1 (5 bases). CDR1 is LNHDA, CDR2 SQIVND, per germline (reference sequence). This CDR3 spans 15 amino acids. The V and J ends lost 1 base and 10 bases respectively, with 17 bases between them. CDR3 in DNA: TGTGCCAGTAGTATAGTGGGGACCCCCTCAGGCCCCCAGCATTTT. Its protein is CASSIVGTPSGPQHF.

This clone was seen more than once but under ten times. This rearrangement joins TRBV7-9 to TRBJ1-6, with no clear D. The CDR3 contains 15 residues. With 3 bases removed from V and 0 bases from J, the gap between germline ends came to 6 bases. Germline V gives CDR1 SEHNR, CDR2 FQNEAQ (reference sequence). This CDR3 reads CASSFYSSYNSPLHF. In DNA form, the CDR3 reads TGTGCCAGCAGCTTCTATAGCTCCTATAATTCACCCCTCCACTTT. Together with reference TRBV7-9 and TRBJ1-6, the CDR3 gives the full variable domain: DTGVSQNPRHKITKRGQNVTFRCDPISEHNRLYWYRQTLGQGPEFLTYFQNEAQLEKSRLLSDRFSAERPKGSFSTLEIQRTEQGDSAMYLCASSFYSSYNSPLHFGNGTRLTVT.

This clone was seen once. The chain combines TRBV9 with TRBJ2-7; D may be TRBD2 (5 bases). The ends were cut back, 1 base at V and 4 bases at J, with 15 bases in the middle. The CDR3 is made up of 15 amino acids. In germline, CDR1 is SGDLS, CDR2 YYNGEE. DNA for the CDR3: TGTGCCAGCAGCGTATCCCACGGGATTGGATACGAGCAGTACTTC. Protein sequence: CASSVSHGIGYEQYF.

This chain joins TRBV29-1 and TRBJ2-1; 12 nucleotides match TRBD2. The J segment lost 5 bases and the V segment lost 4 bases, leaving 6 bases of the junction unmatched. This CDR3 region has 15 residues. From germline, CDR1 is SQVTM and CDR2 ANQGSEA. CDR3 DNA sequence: TGCAGCGTTGTTGGCGGACTAGCGGGGAACAATGAGCAGTTCTTC. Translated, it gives CSVVGGLAGNNEQFF.

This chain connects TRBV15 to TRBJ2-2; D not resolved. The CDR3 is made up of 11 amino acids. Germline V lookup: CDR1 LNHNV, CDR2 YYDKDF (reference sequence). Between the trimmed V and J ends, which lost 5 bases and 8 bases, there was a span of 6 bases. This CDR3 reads CATSARGELFF. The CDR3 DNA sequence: TGTGCCACCAGCGCGAGGGGGGAGCTGTTTTTT.

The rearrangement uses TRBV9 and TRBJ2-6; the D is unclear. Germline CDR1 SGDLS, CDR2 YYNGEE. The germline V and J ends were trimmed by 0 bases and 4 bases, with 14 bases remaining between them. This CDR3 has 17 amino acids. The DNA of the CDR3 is TGTGCCAGCAGCGTAGGTCCCCGCTCTCTCGGGGCCAACGTCCTGACTTTC. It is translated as CASSVGPRSLGANVLTF.